The 27 T cell receptor beta chains in this list originate from one sample, sequenced in a study of response to subunit inactivated influenza vaccine. Via MiXCR, TCRdb re-called the RT-PCR reads, giving one row per CDR3 protein. The sample has 400,000 to 650,000 distinct CDR3 sequences; around 7.7% are singletons. The specimen was PBMCs from blood, collected 23 to 25 months after vaccination. All receptors derive from a man between 50 and 75 years old who received an inactivated influenza vaccine.

This clonotype was recorded once. A much bigger clone sits one base away, suggesting this may be a read error. The genes are TRBV29-1 and TRBJ2-5, with D unresolved. This CDR3 contains 14 residues. Germline-derived CDR1 and CDR2 are SQVTM and ANQGSEA. V dropped 8 bases and J dropped 2 bases, with 18 bases sitting between them. CDR3: CSSHQQNLQETQYF. DNA for the CDR3: TGCAGCAGCCATCAGCAGAATCTACAAGAGACCCAGTACTTC.

In this sample, this clonotype turned up a few times. This rearrangement joins TRBV10-3 to TRBJ2-1, with 8 bases aligning to TRBD2. The V segment lost 3 bases and the J segment 9 bases; nucleotides outside the gene matches: 4. The CDR3 is 13 residues long. The germline V gene has CDR1 ENHRY and CDR2 SYGVKD. The CDR3 bases are TGTGCCATCAGTGACACGGGGGGGTTTGAGCAGTTCTTC. Translating gives CAISDTGGFEQFF.

The chain is built from TRBV11-2 and TRBJ1-1, with D possibly being TRBD1 (5 bases). The V end lost 2 bases, the J end lost 4 bases, and 14 bases lay between the germline ends. The CDR3 runs 15 residues. CDR1 is SGHAT and CDR2 is FQNNGV in the germline V gene. The CDR3 region is CASSLSYGGVTEAFF. As DNA, the CDR3 is TGTGCCAGCAGCTTAAGTTATGGGGGAGTCACTGAAGCTTTCTTT. The full variable domain, with the rest looked up from reference TRBV11-2 and TRBJ1-1, is EAGVAQSPRYKIIEKRQSVAFWCNPISGHATLYWYQQILGQGPKLLIQFQNNGVVDDSQLPKDRFSAERLKGVDSTLKIQPAKLEDSAVYLCASSLSYGGVTEAFFGQGTRLTVV.

This clonotype was observed a few times. The rearrangement uses TRBV2 and TRBJ2-5; TRBD2 aligns across 14 bases. The V gene's germline CDR1 is SNHLY and CDR2 FYNNEI. V was pared by 7 bases and J by 5 bases, with 6 bases of the junction left unmatched. This CDR3 spans 15 amino acids. The DNA of the CDR3 is TGTGCCAGCACGGGACTAGCGGGAGTCTCTGAGACCCAGTACTTC. This gives the protein CASTGLAGVSETQYF.

This clonotype has just a few counts. V is TRBV10-3 and J is TRBJ2-2; 7 nucleotides line up with TRBD2. The germline gives CDR1 ENHRY, CDR2 SYGVKD. This CDR3 has 12 amino acids. J gave up 8 bases and V 5 bases, and 2 bases lay outside the gene matches. The chain's CDR3 is CAISTSVGELFF. CDR3 coding DNA: TGTGCCATCAGTACTAGCGTTGGGGAGCTGTTTTTT.

Concerning this clonotype itself: One end of the junction fails to match germline, which may point to a read error. The chain uses TRBV7-7 and TRBJ2-5; TRBD1 aligns across 7 bases. The CDR3 is 15 amino acids. Germline CDR1 and CDR2: SSHAT and FNYEAQ (reference sequence). The CDR3 protein is CASSSGQASVGTQYF. Written as DNA, the CDR3 is TGTGCTAGCAGCTCAGGACAGGCCTCCGTAGGGACCCAGTACTTC.

The chain has TRBV29-1 and TRBJ2-2; TRBD2 might be the D (5 bases). The V gene's germline CDR1 is SQVTM and CDR2 ANQGSEA. Trimming shortened V by 5 bases and J by 9 bases, and 16 bases separated the two germline ends. This CDR3 contains 13 residues. Written as DNA, the CDR3 is TGCAGCGTTAGCACTAGGCACACGAGGGAGCTGTTTTTT. This translates into CSVSTRHTRELFF.

In its sample, this clonotype was seen a few times. This sequence joins TRBV4-1 and TRBJ2-4; D is ambiguous. Germline values: CDR1 MGHRA, CDR2 YSYEKL. This CDR3 has 16 amino acids. Between the trimmed V and J ends, which lost 1 base and 0 bases, there was a span of 10 bases. CDR3 nucleotide sequence: TGCGCCAGCAGCCAAGTGGTCGCGTTAGCCAAAAACATTCAGTACTTC. Its translation is CASSQVVALAKNIQYF.

This clonotype occurred many times. The chain carries TRBV7-2 and TRBJ2-3, with D unclear. This CDR3 is built from 13 residues. Looked up from germline, CDR1 is SGHTA and CDR2 is FQGNSA. V lost 5 bases, J lost 0 bases, and 6 bases lay in between. The CDR3 is CASSVQSTDTQYF. The CDR3 coding sequence is TGTGCCAGCAGCGTACAAAGCACAGATACGCAGTATTTT.

This clonotype was counted only a few times. The V gene is TRBV12-3 or TRBV12-4, the J gene TRBJ1-2; D may be TRBD1 (6 bases). Trimming removed 6 bases at V and 4 bases at J, with 18 bases between. This CDR3 contains 15 residues. The CDR3 bases are TGTGCCAGCAGCTCAGGCAGGGGCACGTCCTATGGCTACACCTTC. It is translated as CASSSGRGTSYGYTF.

This clonotype was seen many times. This chain uses TRBV6-6 with TRBJ1-1, with 7 nucleotides matching TRBD1. This CDR3 comprises 13 residues. Looked up from germline, CDR1 is MNHNY and CDR2 is SVGAGI (reference sequence). V was pared by 0 bases and J by 8 bases, with 3 bases of the junction left unmatched. The CDR3 sequence is CASSYSGGKEAFF. DNA of the CDR3: TGTGCCAGCAGTTACTCAGGGGGCAAGGAAGCTTTCTTT.

This clonotype was found many times. The V gene is TRBV28, the J gene TRBJ1-2, with D perhaps matching TRBD1 (5 bases). V was cut by 5 bases and J by 0 bases, with 13 bases left in between. The germline V gene encodes CDR1 MDHEN and CDR2 SYDVKM. The CDR3 consists of 15 residues. CDR3 nucleotides: TGTGCCAGCAGTGGGGGGGATCTAGCTAACTATGGCTACACCTTC. Its translation: CASSGGDLANYGYTF.

This clonotype was found many times. The chain links TRBV11-2 to TRBJ2-3; 11 bases fit TRBD2. The V gene end was trimmed by 0 bases and the J gene end by 7 bases; junction bases not matched to a gene: 9. The CDR3 is 17 residues long. Germline lookup yields CDR1 SGHAT and CDR2 FQNNGV. CDR3 residues: CASSLELAGESLNTQYF. The CDR3 DNA sequence: TGTGCCAGCAGCTTAGAACTAGCGGGAGAGTCTTTGAATACGCAGTATTTT.

This sequence joins TRBV11-3 and TRBJ1-5, with a possible D match to TRBD1 (5 bases). The germline V gene has CDR1 SGHNT and CDR2 YENEEA. The CDR3 consists of 15 residues. V lost 0 bases and J 6 bases, leaving 12 bases between the germline ends. DNA for the CDR3: TGTGCCAGCAGCTTAGATCAGGGATGGTGTCAGCCCCAGCATTTT. It is translated as CASSLDQGWCQPQHF.

This clonotype has more than one count but fewer than ten. The V and J genes are TRBV20-1 and TRBJ2-7; TRBD2 matches at 9 bases. There are 20 residues in the CDR3. Germline CDR1 and CDR2: DFQATT and SNEGSKA (reference sequence). J was trimmed by 5 bases and V by 0 bases; bases with no gene match: 23. The CDR3 loop reads CSARDLGGIAGEPIFHEQYF. The CDR3 nucleotides are TGCAGTGCTAGAGATTTAGGGGGGATAGCGGGGGAGCCCATCTTCCACGAGCAGTACTTC.

This clonotype appeared a single time. V usage is TRBV12-5 and J usage is TRBJ2-1, with 9 positions matching TRBD2. This CDR3 has 17 amino acids. Trimming at V came to 1 base and at J to 5 bases, leaving 9 bases not matched to a gene. Germline V gives CDR1 LGHNT, CDR2 FRNRAP. The CDR3 nucleotides read TGTGCTAGTGGTTTGGGAAAGGGAGCGGGAGGCAACAATGAGCAGTTCTTC. Its translation: CASGLGKGAGGNNEQFF.

V and J are TRBV4-1 and TRBJ1-5; 7 bases fit TRBD1. This CDR3 comprises 15 residues. Trimming at V came to 0 bases and at J to 5 bases, leaving 4 bases not matched to a gene. Per the germline V gene, CDR1 is MGHRA and CDR2 is YSYEKL. The CDR3, as DNA: TGCGCCAGCAGCCAAGATGGGACAGTTGATCAGCCCCAGCATTTT. As protein: CASSQDGTVDQPQHF.

The V and J genes are TRBV5-1 and TRBJ2-7, with a weak D call TRBD1 (6 bases). Germline V gene sequence: CDR1 SGHRS, CDR2 YFSETQ. Trimming took off 2 bases at V and 5 bases at J, with 11 bases between the two ends. The CDR3 sequence is 13 residues long. CDR3 bases: TGCGCCAGCAGCTTTATTTCAGGGGACGAGCAGTACTTC. Its translation: CASSFISGDEQYF.

The sample holds a few counts of this clonotype. The V and J genes are TRBV5-1 and TRBJ2-4, with 8 bases identical to TRBD2. CDR1 and CDR2 (germline): SGHRS, YFSETQ. CDR3 length: 16 amino acids. Germline trimming cut 0 bases from V and 0 bases from J; bases unmatched to any gene: 2. CDR3 sequence: CASSLASGGAKNIQYF. The DNA for the CDR3 is TGCGCCAGCAGCTTGGCCAGCGGGGGAGCCAAAAACATTCAGTACTTC.

This clonotype was seen a handful of times. The CDR3 DNA sequence: TGTGCCAGCAGCCGTTCCCAACCAGATACGCAGTATTTT. The encoded protein is CASSRSQPDTQYF. The chain has TRBV14 and TRBJ2-3; D is uncertain. Trimming removed 4 bases at V and 4 bases at J, with 9 bases between. CDR3 length: 13 amino acids. From germline, CDR1 is SGHDN and CDR2 FVKESK.

This clonotype was seen repeatedly, ten times or more. The chain carries TRBV12-3 or TRBV12-4 and TRBJ2-5; D perhaps matches TRBD2 (5 bases). The CDR3 has 14 residues. V lost 2 bases and J lost 3, with 10 bases in between. The CDR3 reads CASSLNSGKETQYF. CDR3 bases: TGTGCCAGCAGTTTAAACAGCGGAAAAGAGACCCAGTACTTC.

The chain uses TRBV30 and TRBJ2-5; no clear D. The germline CDR1 and CDR2 sequences are GTSNPN and SVGIG (reference sequence). Trimming removed 3 bases at V and 5 bases at J, with 7 bases between. The CDR3 has 11 amino acids. The chain's CDR3 is CAWSPAETQYF. CDR3 DNA: TGTGCCTGGAGCCCAGCGGAGACCCAGTACTTC.

The rearrangement links TRBV20-1 to TRBJ1-5; D is ambiguous. There are 12 residues in the CDR3. Trimming left V 3 bases short and J 0 bases short, with 3 bases between. Germline CDR1 and CDR2: DFQATT and SNEGSKA (reference sequence). The CDR3 loop is CSASLSNQPQHF. In DNA form, the CDR3 reads TGCAGTGCTAGTCTTAGCAATCAGCCCCAGCATTTT.

This chain links TRBV20-1 with TRBJ2-6; the D gene could be TRBD1 or TRBD2 (5 bases each). The CDR3 contains 14 residues. Trimming took 3 bases from V and 0 from J, leaving 6 bases between them. Germline CDR1 reads DFQATT; CDR2 reads SNEGSKA (reference sequence). CDR3 residues: CSARGTSGANVLTF. For the CDR3, the DNA is TGCAGTGCTAGGGGGACCTCTGGGGCCAACGTCCTGACTTTC.

V is TRBV6-5 and J is TRBJ1-2, with TRBD1 matching 12 bases. The V gene end was trimmed by 4 bases and the J gene end by 7 bases; junction bases not matched to a gene: 7. CDR1 is MNHEY, CDR2 SVGAGI, per germline. The CDR3 length is 15 residues. The CDR3, as DNA: TGTGCCAGCAGTTTAACGGGACAGGGGGCGGGTGGCTACACCTTC. Its protein product is CASSLTGQGAGGYTF.

This clonotype was seen ten or more times. The chain combines TRBV4-1 with TRBJ1-1, with TRBD1 as a possible D gene (6 bases). The germline V gene encodes CDR1 MGHRA and CDR2 YSYEKL. The CDR3 has 15 residues. Trimming pared 2 bases from V and 1 base from J, leaving 11 bases between. The CDR3 region has the DNA TGCGCCAGCAGCCAATCAAGCAGGGGGAACACTGAAGCTTTCTTT. Amino acids: CASSQSSRGNTEAFF.

The sample holds many counts of this clonotype. This chain connects TRBV20-1 to TRBJ1-6; D is perhaps TRBD1 (5 bases). Trimming stripped 8 bases from V and 10 bases from J, with 21 bases between. Per the germline V gene, CDR1 is DFQATT and CDR2 is SNEGSKA (reference sequence). This CDR3 is 14 amino acids long. The CDR3, as DNA: TGCAGTCAAAGGACACCCGAGGTCCTATCACCCCTCCACTTT. Its translation is CSQRTPEVLSPLHF.